The 2 T cell receptor beta chains reported below all come from one sample, sequenced in a study of shared clonotypes between healthy human individuals. Terminally differentiated effector memory CD45RA+ cells were left out of the naive CD8 fraction, which was CD45RO-negative and positively selected for CCR7. The table came from immunoSEQ multiplex PCR; TCRdb's copy has only in-frame clones and leaves some out. The table has some 2 million clones, 85% to 95% seen once. Sequencing was carried out using naive CD8+ T cells sorted from blood. These receptors were taken from a man aged 18 to 35 in good health.

This chain connects TRBV29-1 to TRBJ2-1; tentative D call: TRBD1 (6 bases). The CDR3 runs 14 residues. Trimming took off 3 bases at V and 7 bases at J, with 16 bases between the two ends. Germline CDR1 reads SQVTM; CDR2 reads ANQGSEA. The CDR3 coding sequence is TGCAGCGTTGAGGGGACCTTTAGGGGGAATGAGCAGTTCTTC. This encodes CSVEGTFRGNEQFF.

In regard to this clone: At the DNA level, this CDR3 is encoded by other sequences in the same sample as well. The chain recombines TRBV6-5 with TRBJ2-7; 8 bases are shared with TRBD1. CDR1 and CDR2 (germline): MNHEY, SVGAGI. J gave up 2 bases and V 0 bases, and 6 bases lay outside the gene matches. The CDR3 has 16 residues. The CDR3 protein is CASSYSRGQVAYEQYF. The CDR3 nucleotides read TGTGCCAGCAGTTACTCGCGGGGACAGGTGGCCTACGAGCAGTACTTC.